A selection of T cell receptor beta chains follows, all from one sample in a study. TCRdb reprocessed the 5' RACE reads with MiXCR, giving one entry per CDR3 protein. This sample yields around 9,000 distinct CDR3 sequences, of which about 65% are seen a single time; 3.5% to 5.5% belongs to the top ten. Sequenced input: tumor-infiltrating naive CD4+ T cells sorted from the breast tumor. Source of these receptors: a female donor with breast cancer. The conserved cysteine and the conserved F or W are not part of the CDR3 here.

TRBJ1-2,TRBV7-9,ASSLGNYGYT
TRBJ2-1,TRBV20-1,SARDEGPSLGQF
TRBJ1-2,TRBV12-3/TRBV12-4,ASSARGSYT
TRBJ2-5,TRBV7-9,ASSAQGVETQY
TRBJ2-7,TRBV5-1,ASSFMRGIHPRAAHEQY
TRBJ2-1,TRBV3-1,ASSQEYDREGPHEQF
TRBJ2-7,TRBV29-1,SVLPGTGSHEQY
TRBJ1-1,TRBV10-3,AISRDRNTEAF
TRBJ2-2,TRBV9,ASSVEQGIGELF
TRBJ2-2,TRBV4-1,ASSQPGQEVTGELF
TRBJ1-1,TRBV30,AWMSGHTTEAF
TRBJ1-2,TRBV7-9,ASSFLQGSYGYT
TRBJ2-7,TRBV20-1,SAPARGTFSYEQY
TRBJ2-5,TRBV7-8,ASSLEARGMETQY
TRBJ1-2,TRBV20-1,SARIPRQAGYT
TRBJ2-1,TRBV5-1,ASSPEVSGGYNEQF
TRBJ1-1,TRBV20-1,SATSGARLNTEAF
TRBJ1-6,TRBV4-1,ASSQDRQGGQGANSPLH
TRBJ2-1,TRBV6-5,ATRTSGGLHGEQF
TRBJ2-1,TRBV10-3,ASSRGVSSYNEQF
TRBJ2-3,TRBV15,ATSRGGLSTDTQY
TRBJ2-5,TRBV5-1,ASSSDRGRVETQY
TRBJ2-1,TRBV29-1,SVDGQFSYNEQF
TRBJ2-2,TRBV10-3,AIREGSVFGGELF
TRBJ1-1,TRBV5-1,ASSQDRVPF
TRBJ1-3,TRBV3-1,ASDQGRGSAGNTIY
TRBJ2-7,TRBV6-5,ASSTGQGALY
TRBJ2-2,TRBV4-2,ASSQDVSSGELF
TRBJ2-5,TRBV20-1,SAGLVGSETQY
TRBJ2-1,TRBV27,ASSLTREANNEQF
TRBJ1-1,TRBV7-9,ASSSAGGNTEAF
TRBJ2-1,TRBV12-3/TRBV12-4,ASSPEGLNEQF
TRBJ2-7,TRBV12-3/TRBV12-4,ASSLVGDVEQY
TRBJ2-7,TRBV5-1,ASSRPGTENYEQY
TRBJ2-7,TRBV20-1,SVLAGGKDEQY
TRBJ2-3,TRBV5-1,ASSFQGGSTDTQY
TRBJ2-1,TRBV7-6,ASKAAGGPASYNEQF
TRBJ1-4,TRBV7-6,ASSSGRYLL
TRBJ2-7,TRBV20-1,SARGIPGLAPYEQY
TRBJ2-1,TRBV20-1,SATRGGAYNEQF